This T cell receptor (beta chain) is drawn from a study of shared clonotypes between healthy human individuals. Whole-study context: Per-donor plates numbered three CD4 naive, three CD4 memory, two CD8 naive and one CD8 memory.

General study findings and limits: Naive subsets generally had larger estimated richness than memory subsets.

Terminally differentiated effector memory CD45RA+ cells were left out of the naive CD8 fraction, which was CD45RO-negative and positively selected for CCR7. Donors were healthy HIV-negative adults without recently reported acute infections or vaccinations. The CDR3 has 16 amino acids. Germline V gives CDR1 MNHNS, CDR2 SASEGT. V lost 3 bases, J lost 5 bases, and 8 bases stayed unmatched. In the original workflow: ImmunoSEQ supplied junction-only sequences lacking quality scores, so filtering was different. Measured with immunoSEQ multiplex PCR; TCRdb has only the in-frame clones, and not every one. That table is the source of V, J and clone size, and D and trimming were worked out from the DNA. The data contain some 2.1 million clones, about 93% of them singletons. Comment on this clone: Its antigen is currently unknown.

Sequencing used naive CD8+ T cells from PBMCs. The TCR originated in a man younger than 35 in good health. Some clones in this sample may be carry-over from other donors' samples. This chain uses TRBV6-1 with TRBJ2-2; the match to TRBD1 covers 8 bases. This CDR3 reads CASSDPHRQGTGELFF. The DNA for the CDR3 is TGTGCCAGCAGTGACCCCCACCGACAGGGGACCGGGGAGCTGTTTTTT.